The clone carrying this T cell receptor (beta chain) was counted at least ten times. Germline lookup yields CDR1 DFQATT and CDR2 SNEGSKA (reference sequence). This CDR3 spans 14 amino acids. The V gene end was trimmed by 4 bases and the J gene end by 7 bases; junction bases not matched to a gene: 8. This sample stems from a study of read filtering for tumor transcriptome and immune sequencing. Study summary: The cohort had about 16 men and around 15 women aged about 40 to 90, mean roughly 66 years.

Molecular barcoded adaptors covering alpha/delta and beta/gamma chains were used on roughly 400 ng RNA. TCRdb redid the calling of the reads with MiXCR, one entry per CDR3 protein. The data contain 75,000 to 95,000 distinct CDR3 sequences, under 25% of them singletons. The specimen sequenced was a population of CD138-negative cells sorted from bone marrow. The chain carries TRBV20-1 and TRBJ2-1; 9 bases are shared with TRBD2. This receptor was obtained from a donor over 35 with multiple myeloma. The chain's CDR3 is CSATIGTSINEQFF. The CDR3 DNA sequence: TGCAGTGCTACGATCGGGACTAGCATAAATGAGCAGTTCTTC.